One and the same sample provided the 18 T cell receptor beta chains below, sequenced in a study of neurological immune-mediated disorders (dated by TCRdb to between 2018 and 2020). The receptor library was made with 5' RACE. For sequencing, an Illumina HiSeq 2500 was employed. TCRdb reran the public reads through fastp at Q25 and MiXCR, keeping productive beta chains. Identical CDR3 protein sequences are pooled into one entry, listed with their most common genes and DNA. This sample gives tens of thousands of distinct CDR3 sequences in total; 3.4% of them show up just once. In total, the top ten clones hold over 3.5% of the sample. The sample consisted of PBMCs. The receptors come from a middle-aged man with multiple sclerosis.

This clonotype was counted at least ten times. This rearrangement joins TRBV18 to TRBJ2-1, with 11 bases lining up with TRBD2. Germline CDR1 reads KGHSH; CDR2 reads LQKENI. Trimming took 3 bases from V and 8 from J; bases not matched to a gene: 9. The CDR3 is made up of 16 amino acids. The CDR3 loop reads CASSPTSGVPRDEQFF. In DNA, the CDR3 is TGTGCCAGCTCACCGACTAGCGGGGTCCCACGGGATGAGCAGTTCTTC.

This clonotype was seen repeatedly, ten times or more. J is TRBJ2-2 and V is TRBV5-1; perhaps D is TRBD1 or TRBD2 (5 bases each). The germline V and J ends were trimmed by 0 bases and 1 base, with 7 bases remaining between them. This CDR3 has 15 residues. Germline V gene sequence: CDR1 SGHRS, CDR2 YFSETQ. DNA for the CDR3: TGCGCCAGCAGCTTGGGGGACGGGAACACCGGGGAGCTGTTTTTT. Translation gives CASSLGDGNTGELFF. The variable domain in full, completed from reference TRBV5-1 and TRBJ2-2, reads KAGVTQTPRYLIKTRGQQVTLSCSPISGHRSVSWYQQTPGQGLQFLFEYFSETQRNKGNFPGRFSGRQFSNSRSEMNVSTLELGDSALYLCASSLGDGNTGELFFGEGSRLTVL.

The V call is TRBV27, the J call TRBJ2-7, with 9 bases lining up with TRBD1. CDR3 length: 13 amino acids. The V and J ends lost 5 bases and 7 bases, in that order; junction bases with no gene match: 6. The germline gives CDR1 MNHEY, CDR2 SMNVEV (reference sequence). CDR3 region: CASSMDRGKEQYF. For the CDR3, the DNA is TGTGCCAGCAGTATGGACAGGGGCAAAGAGCAGTACTTC.

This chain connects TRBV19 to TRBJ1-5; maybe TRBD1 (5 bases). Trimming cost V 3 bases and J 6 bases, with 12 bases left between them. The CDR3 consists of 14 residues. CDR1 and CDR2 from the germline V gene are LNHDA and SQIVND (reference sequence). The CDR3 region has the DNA TGTGCCAGTAGTATCTTAGGGGCCTTTCAGCCCCAGCATTTT. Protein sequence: CASSILGAFQPQHF.

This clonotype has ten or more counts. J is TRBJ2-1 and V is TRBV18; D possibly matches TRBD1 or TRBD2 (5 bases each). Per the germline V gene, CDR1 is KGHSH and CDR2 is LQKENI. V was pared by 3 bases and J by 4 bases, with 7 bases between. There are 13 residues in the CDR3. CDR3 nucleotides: TGTGCCAGCTCACCTGGGGGTTACAATGAGCAGTTCTTC. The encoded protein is CASSPGGYNEQFF. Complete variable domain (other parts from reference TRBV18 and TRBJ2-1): NAGVMQNPRHLVRRRGQEARLRCSPMKGHSHVYWYRQLPEEGLKFMVYLQKENIIDESGMPKERFSAEFPKEGPSILRIQQVVRGDSAAYFCASSPGGYNEQFFGPGTRLTVL.

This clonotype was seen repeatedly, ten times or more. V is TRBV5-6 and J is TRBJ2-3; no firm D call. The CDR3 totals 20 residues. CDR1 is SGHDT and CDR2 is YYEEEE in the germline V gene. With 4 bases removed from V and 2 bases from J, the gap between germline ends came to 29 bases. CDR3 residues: CASSLVGPGSHTRFTDTQYF. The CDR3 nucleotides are TGTGCCAGCAGCCTAGTAGGCCCCGGTTCCCACACACGCTTCACAGATACGCAGTATTTT.

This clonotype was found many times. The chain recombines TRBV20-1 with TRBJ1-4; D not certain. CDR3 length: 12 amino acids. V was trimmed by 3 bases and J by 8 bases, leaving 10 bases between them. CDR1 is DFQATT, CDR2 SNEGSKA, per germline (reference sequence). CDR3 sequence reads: CSASRTGEKLFF. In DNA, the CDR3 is TGCAGTGCTAGCCGGACTGGCGAAAAACTGTTTTTT.

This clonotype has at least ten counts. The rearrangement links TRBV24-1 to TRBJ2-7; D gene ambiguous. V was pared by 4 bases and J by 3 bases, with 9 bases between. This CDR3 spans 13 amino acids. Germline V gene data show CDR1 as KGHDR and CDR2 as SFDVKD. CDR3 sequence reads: CATSEGSDYEQYF. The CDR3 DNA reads TGTGCCACCAGTGAAGGTTCGGACTACGAGCAGTACTTC.

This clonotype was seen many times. Here the CDR3 reads CASRPSGVGGELFF. The CDR3, as DNA: TGTGCCAGCAGGCCCTCAGGGGTGGGCGGGGAGCTGTTTTTT. The genes are TRBV6-6 and TRBJ2-2; tentative D call: TRBD1 (6 bases). Germline V gene data show CDR1 as MNHNY and CDR2 as SVGAGI (reference sequence). This CDR3 region has 14 residues. The V end lost 6 bases, the J end lost 7 bases, and 15 bases lay between the germline ends.

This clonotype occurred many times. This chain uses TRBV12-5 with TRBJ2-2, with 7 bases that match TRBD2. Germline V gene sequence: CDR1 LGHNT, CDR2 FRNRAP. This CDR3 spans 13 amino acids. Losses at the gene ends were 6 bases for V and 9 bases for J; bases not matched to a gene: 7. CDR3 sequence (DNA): TGTGCTAGTGGGCCGGGAGGCAGGAGGGAGCTGTTTTTT. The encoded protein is CASGPGGRRELFF. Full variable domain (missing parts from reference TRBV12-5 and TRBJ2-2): DARVTQTPRHKVTEMGQEVTMRCQPILGHNTVFWYRQTMMQGLELLAYFRNRAPLDDSGMPKDRFSAEMPDATLATLKIQPSEPRDSAVYFCASGPGGRRELFFGEGSRLTVL.

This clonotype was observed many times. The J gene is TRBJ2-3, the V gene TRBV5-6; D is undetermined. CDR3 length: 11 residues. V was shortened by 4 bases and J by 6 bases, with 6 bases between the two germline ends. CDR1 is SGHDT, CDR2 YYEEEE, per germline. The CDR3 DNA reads TGTGCCAGCAGCCGTATGGATACGCAGTATTTT. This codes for CASSRMDTQYF.

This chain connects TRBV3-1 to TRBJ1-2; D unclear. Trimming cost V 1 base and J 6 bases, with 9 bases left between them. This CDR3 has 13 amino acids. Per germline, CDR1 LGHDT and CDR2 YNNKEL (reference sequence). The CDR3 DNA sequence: TGTGCCAGCAGCCAAGGTCAAGGGAATGGCTACACCTTC. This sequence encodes CASSQGQGNGYTF. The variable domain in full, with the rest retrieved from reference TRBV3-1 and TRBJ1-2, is DTAVSQTPKYLVTQMGNDKSIKCEQNLGHDTMYWYKQDSKKFLKIMFSYNNKELIINETVPNRFSPKSPDKAHLNLHINSLELGDSAVYFCASSQGQGNGYTFGSGTRLTVV.

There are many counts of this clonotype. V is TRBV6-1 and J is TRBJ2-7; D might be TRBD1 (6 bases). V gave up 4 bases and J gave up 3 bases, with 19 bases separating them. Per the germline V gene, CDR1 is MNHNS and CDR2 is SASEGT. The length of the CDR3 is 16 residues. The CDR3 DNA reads TGTGCCAGCAGTGGGAAGAAAACAGGGAATTTCTACGAGCAGTACTTC. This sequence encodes CASSGKKTGNFYEQYF.

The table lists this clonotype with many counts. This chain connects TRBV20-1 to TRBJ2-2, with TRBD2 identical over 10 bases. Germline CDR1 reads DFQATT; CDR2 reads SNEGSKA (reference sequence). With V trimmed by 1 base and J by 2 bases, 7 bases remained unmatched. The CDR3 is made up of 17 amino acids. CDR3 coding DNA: TGCAGTGCTAGAGGATCCCCTAGCGGGGGCAACACCGGGGAGCTGTTTTTT. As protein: CSARGSPSGGNTGELFF.

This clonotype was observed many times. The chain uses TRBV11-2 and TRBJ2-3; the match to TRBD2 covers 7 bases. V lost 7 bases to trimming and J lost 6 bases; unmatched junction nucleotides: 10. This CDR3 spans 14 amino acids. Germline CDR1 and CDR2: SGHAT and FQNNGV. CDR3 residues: CASTYWGGVDTQYF. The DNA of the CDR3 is TGTGCCAGCACCTACTGGGGGGGGGTGGATACGCAGTATTTT.

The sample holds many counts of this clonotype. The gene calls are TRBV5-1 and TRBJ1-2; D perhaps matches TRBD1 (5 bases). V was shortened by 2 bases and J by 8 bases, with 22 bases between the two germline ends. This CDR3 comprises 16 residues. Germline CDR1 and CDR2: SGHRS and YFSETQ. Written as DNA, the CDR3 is TGCGCCAGCAGCTTCCAGGCCCCAGGGTCCGCGGAGGGCTACACCTTC. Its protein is CASSFQAPGSAEGYTF.

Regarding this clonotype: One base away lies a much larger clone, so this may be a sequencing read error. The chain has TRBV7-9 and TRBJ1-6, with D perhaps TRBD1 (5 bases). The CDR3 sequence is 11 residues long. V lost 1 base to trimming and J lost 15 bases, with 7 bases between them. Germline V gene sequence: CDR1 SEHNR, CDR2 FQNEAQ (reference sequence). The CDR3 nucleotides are TGTGCCAGCAGCTTAGGAGGGGACCTCCACTTT. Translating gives CASSLGGDLHF.

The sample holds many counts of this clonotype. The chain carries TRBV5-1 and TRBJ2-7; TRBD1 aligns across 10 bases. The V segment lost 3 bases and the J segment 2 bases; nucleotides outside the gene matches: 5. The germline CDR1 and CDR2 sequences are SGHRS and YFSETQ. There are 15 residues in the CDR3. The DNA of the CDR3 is TGCGCCAGCAGCTCAGGGGACAGGGGCACCTACGAGCAGTACTTC. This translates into CASSSGDRGTYEQYF. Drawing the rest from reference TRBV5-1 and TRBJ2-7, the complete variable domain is KAGVTQTPRYLIKTRGQQVTLSCSPISGHRSVSWYQQTPGQGLQFLFEYFSETQRNKGNFPGRFSGRQFSNSRSEMNVSTLELGDSALYLCASSSGDRGTYEQYFGPGTRLTVT.